The rows below give T cell receptor beta chains drawn from one sample of a study of PD-1 blockade in classical Hodgkin lymphoma. Assay used: immunoSEQ multiplex PCR; TCRdb lists only in-frame clones, some missing. The table has 30,000 or so clones, approximately 94% seen once. Source material: peripheral blood mononuclear cells (PBMCs). Source of these receptors: a human donor with classical Hodgkin lymphoma. Each CDR3 is given with its conserved first and last residue.

J gene | V gene | CDR3 protein
TRBJ1-2 | TRBV19 | CASSIRRQDYGYTF
TRBJ1-1 | TRBV18 | CASSPFGDLKLNTEAFF
TRBJ2-5 | TRBV7-2 | CASSRDTQETQYF
TRBJ2-7 | TRBV19 | CASSLQGRTYEQYF
TRBJ2-5 | TRBV5-1 | CASSLVPGGVETQYF
TRBJ1-2 | TRBV6-5 | CASRPQWADGYTF
TRBJ1-5 | TRBV19 | CASSRDSNQPQHF
TRBJ1-1 | TRBV7-9 | CASSLGDRVNTEAFF
TRBJ1-5 | TRBV28 | CASSIYRGSGPQHF
TRBJ2-3 | TRBV30 | CAWRLGSILTDTQYF
TRBJ1-4 | TRBV10-3 | CAISESLGLAGGTNEKLFF
TRBJ2-2 | TRBV13 | CASSWGTGNAGELFF
TRBJ2-7 | TRBV7-6 | CASSALAGSSYEQYF
TRBJ2-5 | TRBV13 | CASSTRTSGRGGETQYF
TRBJ1-1 | TRBV7-9 | CASSTQSFTEAFF
TRBJ1-2 | TRBV18 | CASSPGQDPGYTF
TRBJ2-3 | TRBV27 | CASSSRGTSGRTDTQYF
TRBJ1-2 | TRBV25-1 | CASSPSLGRGLDGYTF
TRBJ2-5 | TRBV5-1 | CASSLYRAGETQYF
TRBJ2-2 | TRBV6-4 | CASSRLAGALNTGELFF
TRBJ2-1 | TRBV18 | CASSPSNRDSLYNEQFF
TRBJ2-1 | TRBV19 | CASSALVSGGTNEQFF
TRBJ2-2 | TRBV7-8 | CASSGGPPNTGELFF
TRBJ1-1 | TRBV18 | CASSLQGAILSTEAFF
TRBJ2-5 | TRBV30 | CAWGDYKETQYF
TRBJ1-1 | TRBV10-2 | CASSGTGVRTEAFF
TRBJ1-1 | TRBV19 | CASSIGGTYPGAFF